This T cell receptor beta chain was profiled in a study of vaccination effects on CD4 cells after COVID-19. Whole-study context: CD4+ T cells specific for antigen were expanded with viral peptide pools by the ViraFEST assay before sequencing. Sampling of a couple of convalescent patients took place 16 days and one week prior to vaccination. General study points: Newly vaccine-induced clones made up most of the convalescents' post-vaccine spike-reactive clones.

Germline CDR1 and CDR2: SGDLS and YYNGEE. V was clipped by 4 bases and J by 9 bases; unmatched bases: 10. The CDR3 is made up of 14 amino acids. As for this clone: Its antigen remains unknown.

Investigators separated out CD4+ T cells once about eleven days of culture had passed. Half the medium was replaced with IL-2 medium on days 3 and 7. Method: immunoSEQ multiplex PCR; TCRdb's copy keeps in-frame clones and lacks some. The sample carries tens of thousands of clones, under 85% recorded once. This clonotype was obtained from a human donor who had a prior SARS-CoV-2 infection. The V call is TRBV9, the J call TRBJ2-1; TRBD1 agrees at 7 bases. Sequences were derived from CD4+ T cells from PBMCs cultured without peptide, sampled before COVID-19 vaccination. Here the CDR3 reads CASSTPTGSAEQFF. The DNA for the CDR3 is TGTGCCAGCAGCACACCGACAGGGTCTGCTGAGCAGTTCTTC.